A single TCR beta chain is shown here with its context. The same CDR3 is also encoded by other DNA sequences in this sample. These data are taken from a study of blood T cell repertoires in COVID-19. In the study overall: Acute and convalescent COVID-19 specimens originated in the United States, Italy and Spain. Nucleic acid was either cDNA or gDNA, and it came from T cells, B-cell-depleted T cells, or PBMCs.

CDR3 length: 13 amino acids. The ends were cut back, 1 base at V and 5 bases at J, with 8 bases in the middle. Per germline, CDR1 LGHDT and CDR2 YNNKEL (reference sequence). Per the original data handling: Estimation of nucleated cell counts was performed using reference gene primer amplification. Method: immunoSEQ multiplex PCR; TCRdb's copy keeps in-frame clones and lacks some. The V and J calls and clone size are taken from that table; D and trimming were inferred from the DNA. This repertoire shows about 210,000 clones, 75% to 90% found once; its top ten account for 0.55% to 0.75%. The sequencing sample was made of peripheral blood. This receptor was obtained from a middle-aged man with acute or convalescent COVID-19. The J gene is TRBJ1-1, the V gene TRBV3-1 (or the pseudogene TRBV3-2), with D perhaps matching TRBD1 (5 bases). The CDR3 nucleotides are TGTGCCAGCAGCCAAGGCGGGGGTACTGAAGCTTTCTTT. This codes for CASSQGGGTEAFF.